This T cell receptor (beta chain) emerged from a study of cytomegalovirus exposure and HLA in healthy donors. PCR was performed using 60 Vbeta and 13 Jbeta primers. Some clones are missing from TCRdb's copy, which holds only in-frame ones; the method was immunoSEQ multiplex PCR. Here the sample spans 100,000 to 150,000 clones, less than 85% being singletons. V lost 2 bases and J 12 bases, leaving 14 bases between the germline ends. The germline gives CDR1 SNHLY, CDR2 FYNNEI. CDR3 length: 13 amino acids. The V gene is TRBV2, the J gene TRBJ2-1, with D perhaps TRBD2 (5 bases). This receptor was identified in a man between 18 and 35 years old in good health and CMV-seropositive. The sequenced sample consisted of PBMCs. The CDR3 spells CASSETPPRGQFF. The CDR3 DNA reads TGTGCCAGCAGTGAAACACCTCCCCGGGGGCAGTTCTTC.